This is a list of T cell receptor beta chains from one sample in a study of human T cells and chemical hapten exposure. MiXCR, run by TCRdb on the RACE reads, gives a single entry per CDR3 protein. The sample contains fewer than 200,000 distinct CDR3 sequences, about 20% of which appear only once. The input for sequencing was whole blood, taken in connection with sensitization to the hapten diphenylcyclopropenone (DPC). These receptors were collected from a woman in her fifties or sixties with alopecia areata. Some clones in this sample may be carry-over from other donors' samples. The CDR3 runs from the conserved cysteine through the conserved F or W. The D gene is left open where the match is weak. Clone size appears in some rows only: once, few, many, or a class for an expanded clone.

CSAEGQAGREQYF	TGCAGCGCTGAGGGACAGGCAGGCAGGGAGCAGTACTTC	TRBD1	NA	TRBJ2-7	TRBV29-1
CSARDSPSSYNEQFF	TGCAGTGCTAGAGATTCCCCTAGCTCCTACAATGAGCAGTTCTTC	NA	few	TRBJ2-1	TRBV20-1
CASQLALGTDTQYF	TGTGCCAGCCAGTTAGCCCTAGGCACAGATACGCAGTATTTT	NA	many	TRBJ2-3	TRBV12-3/TRBV12-4
CASSEFRAGVEQFF	TGTGCCAGCAGTGAATTCAGGGCGGGAGTTGAGCAGTTCTTC	TRBD2	NA	TRBJ2-1	TRBV25-1
CASRVPNTGELFF	TGCGCCAGCAGGGTTCCTAACACCGGGGAGCTGTTTTTT	NA	NA	TRBJ2-2	TRBV5-1
CASSWGTGFTGELFF	TGTGCCAGCAGCTGGGGGACAGGGTTCACCGGGGAGCTGTTTTTT	TRBD1	few	TRBJ2-2	TRBV5-6
CASAANVLTF	TGTGCCAGCGCTGCCAACGTCCTGACTTTC	NA	NA	TRBJ2-6	TRBV7-9
CASSATENTEAFF	TGTGCCAGCAGTGCTACAGAGAACACTGAAGCTTTCTTT	NA	NA	TRBJ1-1	TRBV2
CSVASAGDQETQYF	TGCAGCGTTGCGTCTGCGGGAGACCAAGAGACCCAGTACTTC	TRBD2	few	TRBJ2-5	TRBV29-1
CASSRGGVRGNTEAFF	TGTGCCAGCAGCCGAGGCGGGGTCAGGGGGAACACTGAAGCTTTCTTT	NA	NA	TRBJ1-1	TRBV7-2
CAWIFGEKLFF	TGTGCCTGGATCTTCGGAGAAAAACTGTTTTTT	NA	NA	TRBJ1-4	TRBV30
CASSARGTYSYEQYF	TGTGCCAGCAGTGCGAGAGGGACATATTCCTACGAGCAGTACTTC	NA	NA	TRBJ2-7	TRBV6-1
CASSPAGGLNTEAFF	TGTGCCAGCAGCCCAGCTGGGGGGTTGAACACTGAAGCTTTCTTT	NA	few	TRBJ1-1	TRBV11-3
CASRGGHYEQYF	TGTGCCAGCCGGGGGGGACACTACGAGCAGTACTTC	TRBD2	few	TRBJ2-7	TRBV6-5
CASSAGAQPQHF	TGTGCCAGCAGCGCAGGGGCTCAGCCCCAGCATTTT	NA	NA	TRBJ1-5	TRBV12-3/TRBV12-4
CASSLTPPGQTNSPLHF	TGTGCCAGCTCACTAACTCCTCCGGGACAGACCAATTCACCCCTCCACTTT	TRBD1	few	TRBJ1-6	TRBV18
CSAPGLAGWRYNEQFF	TGCAGTGCTCCGGGACTAGCGGGATGGAGGTACAATGAGCAGTTCTTC	TRBD2	NA	TRBJ2-1	TRBV20-1
CSARDLRVVQGAQYF	TGCAGTGCTAGAGATCTTAGGGTGGTACAGGGAGCGCAGTATTTT	NA	NA	TRBJ2-3	TRBV20-1
CSAGTSGKTSETQYF	TGCAGCGCAGGGACTAGCGGTAAAACTAGCGAGACCCAGTACTTC	TRBD2	few	TRBJ2-5	TRBV29-1
CASSLGLALADTQYF	TGTGCCAGCAGCCTAGGACTAGCGTTGGCAGATACGCAGTATTTT	TRBD2	NA	TRBJ2-3	TRBV7-2
CASSLVGERGYNF	TGCGCCAGCAGCTTGGTGGGGGAACGTGGCTACAACTTC	NA	NA	TRBJ1-2	TRBV5-1
CASNDLYEQYF	TGTGCCAGCAACGACCTATACGAGCAGTACTTC	NA	NA	TRBJ2-7	TRBV6-2/TRBV6-3
CASRRASNTEAFF	TGCGCCAGCAGGCGGGCTTCGAACACTGAAGCTTTCTTT	NA	NA	TRBJ1-1	TRBV5-1